This paragraph reports one TCR beta chain. The antigen remains undetermined. Unique molecular identifiers were present on the cDNA, and a universal primer site came from template switching. TCRdb passed the 5' RACE reads through MiXCR, listing each CDR3 protein once. The data show 1.5 million to 2 million distinct CDR3 sequences, around a third seen once. This specimen belongs to a study of identical twins. Findings and caveats of the study: Among monozygotic twins, out-of-frame TCR alpha sharing exceeded what models predicted. Fewer insertions marked abundant cord blood beta clonotypes; young adult naive trended weakly, memory not at all. In zero-insertion analyses, partial confounding could arise from invariant MAIT and iNKT cells.

The sequence was collected from a newborn girl in good health. Sequencing was carried out using cord blood.

The DNA of the CDR3 is TGCAGCGTTAGGACAGGCGCAGAGACCCAGTACTTC. Encoded protein: CSVRTGAETQYF. The chain joins TRBV29-1 to TRBJ2-7; 7 positions match TRBD1. The J call may not be correct, given that the DNA end is closer to TRBJ2-5. CDR1 and CDR2 (germline): SQVTM, ANQGSEA. There are 12 residues in the CDR3.